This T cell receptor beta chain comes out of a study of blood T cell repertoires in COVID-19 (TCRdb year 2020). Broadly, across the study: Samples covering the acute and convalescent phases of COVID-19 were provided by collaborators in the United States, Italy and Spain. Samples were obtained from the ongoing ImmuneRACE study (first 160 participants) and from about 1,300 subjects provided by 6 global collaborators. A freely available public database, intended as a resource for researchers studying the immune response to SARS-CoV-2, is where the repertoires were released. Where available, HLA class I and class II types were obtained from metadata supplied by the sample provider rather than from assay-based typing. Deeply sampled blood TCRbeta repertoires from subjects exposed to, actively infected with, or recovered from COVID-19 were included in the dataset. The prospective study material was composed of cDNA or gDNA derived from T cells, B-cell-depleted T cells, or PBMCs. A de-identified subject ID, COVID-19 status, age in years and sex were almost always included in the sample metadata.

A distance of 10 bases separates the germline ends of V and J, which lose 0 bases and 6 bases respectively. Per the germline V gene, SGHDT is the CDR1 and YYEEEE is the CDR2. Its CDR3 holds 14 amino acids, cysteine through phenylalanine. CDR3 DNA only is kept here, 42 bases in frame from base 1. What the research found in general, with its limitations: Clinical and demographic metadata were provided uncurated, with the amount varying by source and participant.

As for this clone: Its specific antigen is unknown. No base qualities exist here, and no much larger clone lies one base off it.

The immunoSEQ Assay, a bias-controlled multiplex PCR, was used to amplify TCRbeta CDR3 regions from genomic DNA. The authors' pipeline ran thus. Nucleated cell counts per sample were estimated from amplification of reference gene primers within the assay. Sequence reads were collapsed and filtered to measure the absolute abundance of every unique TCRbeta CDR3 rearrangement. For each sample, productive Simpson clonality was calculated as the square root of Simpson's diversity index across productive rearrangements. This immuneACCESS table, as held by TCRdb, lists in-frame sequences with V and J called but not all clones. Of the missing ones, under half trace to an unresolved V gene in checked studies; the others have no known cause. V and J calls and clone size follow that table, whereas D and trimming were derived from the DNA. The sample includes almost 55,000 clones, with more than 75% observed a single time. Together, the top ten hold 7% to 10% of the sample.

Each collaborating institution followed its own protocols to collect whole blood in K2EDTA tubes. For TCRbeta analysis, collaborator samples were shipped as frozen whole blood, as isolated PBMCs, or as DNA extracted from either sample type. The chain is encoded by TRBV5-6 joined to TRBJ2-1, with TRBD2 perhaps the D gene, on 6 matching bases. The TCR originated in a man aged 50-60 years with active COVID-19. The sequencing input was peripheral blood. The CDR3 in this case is CASSLEYSGNEQFF. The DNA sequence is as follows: TGTGCCAGCAGCTTGGAATATAGCGGCAATGAGCAGTTCTTC.